The 9 T cell receptor beta chains below were found in one sample sequenced in a study of cytomegalovirus exposure and HLA in healthy donors. This PCR relied on a set of 60 Vbeta primers and 13 Jbeta primers. Using immunoSEQ multiplex PCR, the repertoire was profiled, and TCRdb retains in-frame clones only, with some absent. The top ten clones hold less than 3.5% of a sample with some 150,000 clones, around 74% of them seen once. What was sequenced was PBMCs. The receptors here all came from a man between 18 and 35 years old in good health and CMV-seronegative.

This clone was picked up a small number of times. The rearrangement uses TRBV28 and TRBJ2-1; D may be TRBD1 (5 bases). This CDR3 is built from 17 residues. The V end lost 3 bases, the J end lost 0 bases, and 15 bases lay between the germline ends. CDR1 and CDR2 from the germline V gene are MDHEN and SYDVKM. CDR3 protein: CASSFVQDSSSYNEQFF. CDR3 bases: TGTGCCAGCAGTTTCGTCCAAGACAGCAGCTCCTACAATGAGCAGTTCTTC.

The chain joins TRBV6-5 to TRBJ2-5; 7 nucleotides agree with TRBD2. V gave up 5 bases and J gave up 3 bases; unmatched junction bases: 6. This CDR3 spans 14 amino acids. Germline V gene data show CDR1 as MNHEY and CDR2 as SVGAGI. For the CDR3, the DNA is TGTGCCAGCAGTCTCGCAGGGACTAAAGAGACCCAGTACTTC. This translates into CASSLAGTKETQYF.

This clone was detected only once. J is TRBJ2-7 and V is TRBV2; 10 bases are shared with TRBD1. This CDR3 spans 14 amino acids. V was clipped by 6 bases and J by 2 bases; unmatched bases: 4. In germline, CDR1 is SNHLY, CDR2 FYNNEI. CDR3 coding DNA: TGTGCCAGCAGGATGGGACAGGGGCCCTACGAGCAGTACTTC. It encodes CASRMGQGPYEQYF.

V and J are TRBV7-2 and TRBJ2-3; the D gene is possibly TRBD2 (5 bases). The CDR3 is made up of 14 amino acids. The V end was cut by 5 bases, the J end by 2 bases, with 11 bases between. The V gene's germline CDR1 is SGHTA and CDR2 FQGNSA. The CDR3 loop is CASSSGLYTDTQYF. CDR3 DNA: TGTGCCAGCAGCAGCGGACTGTACACAGATACGCAGTATTTT.

The V and J genes are TRBV5-1 and TRBJ1-2; TRBD1 matches 9 bases. In germline, CDR1 is SGHRS, CDR2 YFSETQ. This CDR3 is 14 amino acids long. V trimming: 7 bases; J trimming: 3 bases; junction bases outside the gene matches: 7. CDR3 DNA: TGCGCCAGCCGGCGGACAGGGGAAGACTATGGCTACACCTTC. Amino acid sequence: CASRRTGEDYGYTF.

The chain has TRBV5-6 and TRBJ2-2, with D perhaps matching TRBD1 (6 bases). This CDR3 comprises 16 residues. Germline loops: CDR1 SGHDT, CDR2 YYEEEE. V was cut by 1 base and J by 3 bases, with 13 bases left in between. CDR3 DNA: TGTGCCAGCAGCTTGTTCTGGGGGCGGGACACCGGGGAGCTGTTTTTT. This sequence encodes CASSLFWGRDTGELFF.

The chain uses TRBV25-1 and TRBJ1-4; a possible D gene is TRBD1 (6 bases). The V gene's germline CDR1 is MGHDK and CDR2 SYGVNS. The V end was cut by 5 bases, the J end by 0 bases, with 13 bases between. The CDR3 covers 16 residues. The CDR3 DNA follows: TGTGCCAGCAGTTCCACGACAGGACCAACTAATGAAAAACTGTTTTTT. Translating it yields CASSSTTGPTNEKLFF.

This clone was seen a single time. The chain uses TRBV6-4 and TRBJ1-5; D unresolved. The CDR3 consists of 13 residues. Trimming removed 3 bases at V and 0 bases at J, with 3 bases between. Germline V gene sequence: CDR1 MRHNA, CDR2 SNTAGT. DNA for the CDR3: TGTGCCAGCAGTGATAATAGCAATCAGCCCCAGCATTTT. Amino acid sequence: CASSDNSNQPQHF.

This chain joins TRBV27 and TRBJ2-2; 9 bases align to TRBD2. Germline assignment: CDR1 MNHEY and CDR2 SMNVEV (reference sequence). This CDR3 is 14 amino acids long. V gave up 7 bases and J gave up 5 bases; unmatched junction bases: 5. CDR3 bases: TGTGCCAGCAATGAGGCGGGGGGGACCGGGGAGCTGTTTTTT. It specifies CASNEAGGTGELFF.